This passage covers 8 T cell receptor beta chains from one sample sequenced in a study of blood T cell repertoires in COVID-19. Clones were sequenced by immunoSEQ multiplex PCR, and TCRdb holds only the in-frame ones, with some missing. The sample shows about 270,000 clones, 91% of them seen only once. Sample: peripheral blood. These TCRs come from a person aged 18 to 29 with COVID-19, enrolled during active disease.

This chain links TRBV1 with TRBJ1-2; the table assigns TRBD1, which was not confirmed against the DNA. TRBV1 is termed a pseudogene. The CDR3 is 15 residues long. The CDR3 here is CTSSPDRLGDYGYTF. The CDR3, as DNA: TGCACCAGCAGCCCCGACAGGTTAGGTGACTATGGCTACACCTTC.

This clone was recorded once. This chain uses TRBV28 with TRBJ2-3, with a tentative D call TRBD1 (6 bases). The germline V gene encodes CDR1 MDHEN and CDR2 SYDVKM. Trimming pared 7 bases from V and 3 bases from J, leaving 20 bases between. The CDR3 covers 16 residues. The CDR3 reads CASTPGTSRGTDTQYF. The CDR3 DNA follows: TGTGCCAGCACCCCCGGAACCTCAAGGGGGACAGATACGCAGTATTTT.

CDR3 protein: CATSRDTDSRETQYF. The CDR3 bases are TGTGCCACCAGCAGAGATACGGACTCTCGAGAGACCCAGTACTTC. The genes are TRBV15 and TRBJ2-5; tentative D call: TRBD2 (5 bases). Germline-derived CDR1 and CDR2 are LNHNV and YYDKDF (reference sequence). V gave up 0 bases and J gave up 4 bases, with 12 bases separating them. The CDR3 length is 15 residues.

This chain joins TRBV28 and TRBJ2-2; 15 bases are shared with TRBD2. Germline V gives CDR1 MDHEN, CDR2 SYDVKM. V was pared by 7 bases and J by 3 bases, with 12 bases of the junction left unmatched. The CDR3 consists of 19 residues. The DNA of the CDR3 is TGTGCCAGCATAATGGGACTAGCGGGAGGCCGGGGGGACACCGGGGAGCTGTTTTTT. Protein: CASIMGLAGGRGDTGELFF.

The chain links TRBV5-1 to TRBJ2-3; weak D call: TRBD2 (5 bases). The V and J ends lost 6 bases and 2 bases respectively, with 13 bases between them. The CDR3 has 14 amino acids. The germline V gene encodes CDR1 SGHRS and CDR2 YFSETQ. The CDR3 spells CASTLRTDTDTQYF. The DNA of the CDR3 is TGCGCCAGCACCCTACGGACTGACACAGATACGCAGTATTTT.

The rearrangement joins TRBV27 to TRBJ1-5, with 8 bases fitting TRBD1. This CDR3 comprises 17 residues. Trimming took 6 bases from V and 4 from J; bases not matched to a gene: 14. CDR1 and CDR2 from the germline V gene are MNHEY and SMNVEV (reference sequence). Here the CDR3 reads CASSPRTGLVLNQPQHF. The DNA of the CDR3 is TGTGCCAGCAGCCCGAGGACAGGGCTAGTACTTAATCAGCCCCAGCATTTT.

The V and J genes are TRBV4-1 and TRBJ2-1, with D unresolved. V lost 3 bases and J 4 bases, leaving 16 bases between the germline ends. Germline CDR1 MGHRA, CDR2 YSYEKL. The CDR3 runs 16 residues. CDR3: CASSQIHIIQYNEQFF. CDR3 in DNA: TGCGCCAGCAGCCAGATCCACATCATTCAATACAATGAGCAGTTCTTC.

The rearrangement joins TRBV3-1 (or the pseudogene TRBV3-2) to TRBJ1-5; D may be TRBD1 (6 bases). Between the trimmed V and J ends, which lost 1 base and 11 bases, there was a span of 9 bases. Germline CDR1 LGHDT, CDR2 YNNKEL (reference sequence). The CDR3 consists of 12 residues. This CDR3 is CASSQGSGAQHF. The CDR3 DNA reads TGTGCCAGCAGCCAAGGTTCAGGGGCCCAGCATTTT.